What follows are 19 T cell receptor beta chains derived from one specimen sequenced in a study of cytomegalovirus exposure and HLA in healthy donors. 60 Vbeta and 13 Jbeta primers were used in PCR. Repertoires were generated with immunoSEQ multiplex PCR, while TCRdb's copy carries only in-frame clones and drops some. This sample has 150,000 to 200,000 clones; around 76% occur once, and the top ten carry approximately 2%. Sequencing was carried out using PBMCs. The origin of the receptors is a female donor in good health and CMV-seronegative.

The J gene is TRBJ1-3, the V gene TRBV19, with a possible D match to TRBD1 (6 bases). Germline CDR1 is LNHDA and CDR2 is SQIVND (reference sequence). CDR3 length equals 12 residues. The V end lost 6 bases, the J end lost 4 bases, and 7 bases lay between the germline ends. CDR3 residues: CASRTGGNTIYF. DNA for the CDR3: TGTGCCAGTAGGACAGGAGGAAACACCATATATTTT.

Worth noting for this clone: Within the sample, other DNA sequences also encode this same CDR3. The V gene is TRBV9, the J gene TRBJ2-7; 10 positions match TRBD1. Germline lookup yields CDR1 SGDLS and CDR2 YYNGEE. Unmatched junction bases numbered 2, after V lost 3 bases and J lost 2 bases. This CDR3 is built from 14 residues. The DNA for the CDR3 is TGTGCCAGCAGCGCGGGACAGGGGACCTACGAGCAGTACTTC. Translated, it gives CASSAGQGTYEQYF.

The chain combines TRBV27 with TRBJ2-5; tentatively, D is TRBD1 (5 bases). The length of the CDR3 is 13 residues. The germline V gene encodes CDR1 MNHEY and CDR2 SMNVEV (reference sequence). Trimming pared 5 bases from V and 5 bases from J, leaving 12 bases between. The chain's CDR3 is CASSPRERETQYF. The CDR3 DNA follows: TGTGCCAGCAGTCCCAGGGAAAGGGAGACCCAGTACTTC.

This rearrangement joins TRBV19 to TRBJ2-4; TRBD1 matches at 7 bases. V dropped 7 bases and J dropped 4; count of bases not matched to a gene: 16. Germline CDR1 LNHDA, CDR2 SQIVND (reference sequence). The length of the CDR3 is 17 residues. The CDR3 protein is CASTLTMTGKGKNIQYF. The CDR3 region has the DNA TGTGCCAGTACCCTCACGATGACAGGGAAGGGAAAAAACATTCAGTACTTC.

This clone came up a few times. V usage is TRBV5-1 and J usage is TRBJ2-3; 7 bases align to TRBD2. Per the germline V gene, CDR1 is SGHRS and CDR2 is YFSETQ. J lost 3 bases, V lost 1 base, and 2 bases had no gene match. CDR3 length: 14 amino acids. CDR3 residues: CASSLREETDTQYF. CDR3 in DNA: TGCGCCAGCAGCTTGCGGGAGGAGACAGATACGCAGTATTTT.

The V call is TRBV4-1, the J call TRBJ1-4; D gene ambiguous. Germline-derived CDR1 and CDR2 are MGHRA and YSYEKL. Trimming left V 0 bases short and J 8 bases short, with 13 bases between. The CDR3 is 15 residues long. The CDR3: CASSQDSNKREKLFF. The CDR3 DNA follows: TGCGCCAGCAGCCAAGATAGCAACAAGCGGGAAAAACTGTTTTTT.

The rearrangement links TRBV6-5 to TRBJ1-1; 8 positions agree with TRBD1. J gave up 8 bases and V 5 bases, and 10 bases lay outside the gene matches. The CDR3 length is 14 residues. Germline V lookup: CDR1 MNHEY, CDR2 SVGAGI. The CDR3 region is CASSELPDREEAFF. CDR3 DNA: TGTGCCAGCAGTGAATTACCGGACAGGGAGGAAGCTTTCTTT.

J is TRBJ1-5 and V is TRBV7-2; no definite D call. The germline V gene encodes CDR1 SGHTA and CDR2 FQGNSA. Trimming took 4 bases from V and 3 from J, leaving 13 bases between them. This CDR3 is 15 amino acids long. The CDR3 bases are TGTGCCAGCAGCTCCCTAAGCGGGAACAATCAGCCCCAGCATTTT. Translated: CASSSLSGNNQPQHF.

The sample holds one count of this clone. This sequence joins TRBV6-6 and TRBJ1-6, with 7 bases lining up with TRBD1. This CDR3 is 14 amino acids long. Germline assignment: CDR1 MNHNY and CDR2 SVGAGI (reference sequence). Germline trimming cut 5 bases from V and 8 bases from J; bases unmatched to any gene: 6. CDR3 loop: CASSLDRVDSPLHF. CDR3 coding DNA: TGTGCCAGCAGTCTAGACAGGGTGGATTCACCCCTCCACTTT.

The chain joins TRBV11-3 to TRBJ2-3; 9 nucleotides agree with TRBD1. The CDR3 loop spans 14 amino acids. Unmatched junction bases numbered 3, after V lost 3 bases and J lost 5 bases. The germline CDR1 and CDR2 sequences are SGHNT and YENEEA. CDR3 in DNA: TGTGCCAGCAGCTTGAGACAGGGGGGAGATACGCAGTATTTT. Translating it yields CASSLRQGGDTQYF.

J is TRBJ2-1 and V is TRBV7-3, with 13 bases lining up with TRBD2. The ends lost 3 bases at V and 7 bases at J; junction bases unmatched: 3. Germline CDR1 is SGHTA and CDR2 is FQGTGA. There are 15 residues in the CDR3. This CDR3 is CASSLGLAGTNEQFF. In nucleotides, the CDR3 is TGTGCCAGCAGCTTGGGACTAGCGGGGACAAATGAGCAGTTCTTC.

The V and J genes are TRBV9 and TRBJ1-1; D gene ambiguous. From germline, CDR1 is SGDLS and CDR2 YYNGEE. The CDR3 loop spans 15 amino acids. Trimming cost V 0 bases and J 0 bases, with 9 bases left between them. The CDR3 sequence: CASSVGGLLNTEAFF. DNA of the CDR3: TGTGCCAGCAGCGTAGGAGGACTGTTGAACACTGAAGCTTTCTTT.

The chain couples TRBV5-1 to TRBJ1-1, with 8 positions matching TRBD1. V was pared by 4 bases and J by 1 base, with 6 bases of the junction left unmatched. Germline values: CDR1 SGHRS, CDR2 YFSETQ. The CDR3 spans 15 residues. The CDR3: CASSNLGQGNTEAFF. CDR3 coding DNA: TGCGCCAGCAGCAACTTAGGACAGGGGAACACTGAAGCTTTCTTT.

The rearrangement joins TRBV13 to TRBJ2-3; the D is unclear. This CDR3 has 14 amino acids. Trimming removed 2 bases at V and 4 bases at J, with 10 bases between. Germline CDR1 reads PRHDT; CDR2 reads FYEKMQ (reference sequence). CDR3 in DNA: TGTGCCAGCAGCTTAAAAACGAGCTCAGATACGCAGTATTTT. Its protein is CASSLKTSSDTQYF.

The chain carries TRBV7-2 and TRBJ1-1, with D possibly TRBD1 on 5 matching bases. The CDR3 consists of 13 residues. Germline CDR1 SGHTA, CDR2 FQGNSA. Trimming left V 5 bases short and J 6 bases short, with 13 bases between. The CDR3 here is CASSRRGVAEAFF. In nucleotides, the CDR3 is TGTGCCAGCAGCCGTAGGGGTGTGGCTGAAGCTTTCTTT.

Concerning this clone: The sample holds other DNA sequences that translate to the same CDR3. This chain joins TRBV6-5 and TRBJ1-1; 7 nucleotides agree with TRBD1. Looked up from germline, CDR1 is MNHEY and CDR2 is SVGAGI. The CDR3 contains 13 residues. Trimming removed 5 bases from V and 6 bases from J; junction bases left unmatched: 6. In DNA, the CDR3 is TGTGCCAGCAGTGACAGGGTTGGCGCTGAAGCTTTCTTT. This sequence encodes CASSDRVGAEAFF.

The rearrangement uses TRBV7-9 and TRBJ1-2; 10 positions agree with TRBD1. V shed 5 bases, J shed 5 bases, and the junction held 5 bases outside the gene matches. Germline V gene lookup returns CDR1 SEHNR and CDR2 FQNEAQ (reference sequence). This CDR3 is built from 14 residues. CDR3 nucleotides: TGTGCCAGCAGCGCCGGGACAGGGGTTTATGGCTACACCTTC. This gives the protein CASSAGTGVYGYTF.

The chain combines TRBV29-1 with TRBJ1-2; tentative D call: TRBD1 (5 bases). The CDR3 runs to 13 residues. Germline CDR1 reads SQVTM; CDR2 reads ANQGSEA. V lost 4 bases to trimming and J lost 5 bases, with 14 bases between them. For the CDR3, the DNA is TGCAGCGTTGCGGGGGGTGATCAATATGGCTACACCTTC. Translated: CSVAGGDQYGYTF.

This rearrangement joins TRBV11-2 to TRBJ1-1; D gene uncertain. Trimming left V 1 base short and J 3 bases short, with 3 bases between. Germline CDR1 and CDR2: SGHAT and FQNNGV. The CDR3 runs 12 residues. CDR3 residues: CASSLAYTEAFF. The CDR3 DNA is TGTGCCAGCAGCTTAGCGTACACTGAAGCTTTCTTT.